This TCR beta chain was sequenced in a study of cytomegalovirus exposure and HLA in healthy donors. Notes on the study in general: Segments of the TCR beta V type were, in most cases, productive about 90% or about 30% of the time in an earlier analysis. Follow-up analysis seemed to connect common viral pathogens with several of the most significant clusters identified.

On this clone: What it binds is unknown.

Germline V gene sequence: CDR1 LGHNA, CDR2 YSLEER. This CDR3 spans 16 amino acids. Trimming at V came to 4 bases and at J to 7 bases, leaving 8 bases not matched to a gene. At the time of sampling, donors were nominally healthy, though unrecorded immune exposures were likely. This PCR relied on a set of 60 Vbeta primers and 13 Jbeta primers. Assay used: immunoSEQ multiplex PCR; TCRdb lists only in-frame clones, some missing. The data show approximately 200,000 clones, 60% to 85% seen once. This sequence joins TRBV4-3 and TRBJ2-1, with TRBD2 identical over 12 bases. This TCR was sampled from a man aged 40-55 years in good health and CMV-seronegative. The sequencing sample was made of PBMCs. The CDR3 sequence: CASSPSTSGGPNEQFF. The CDR3 DNA reads as TGCGCCAGCAGCCCCTCGACTAGCGGGGGCCCGAATGAGCAGTTCTTC.